The sequence of this T cell receptor (beta chain) was determined in a study of cytomegalovirus exposure and HLA in healthy donors. 60 Vbeta and 13 Jbeta primers were used in PCR. Data came from immunoSEQ multiplex PCR; TCRdb stores just in-frame clones and leaves some out. Of around 150,000 clones listed, roughly 80% were seen once; the top ten hold over 9%. Findings of the study overall: About 87% or about 30% of the time was how often most TCR beta V segments were productive, according to an earlier analysis.

Trimming took 3 bases from V and 4 from J; bases not matched to a gene: 9. The CDR3 is 16 residues long. The germline V gene encodes CDR1 LNHNV and CDR2 YYDKDF (reference sequence). With regard to this clone: Its antigen is currently unknown.

The receptor was derived from a man aged 18 to 35 in good health and CMV-seropositive. Sequenced: PBMCs. The chain has TRBV15 and TRBJ1-5; TRBD1 matches 7 bases. CDR3 in amino acids: CATSRDRGTVNQPQHF. The CDR3 region has the DNA TGTGCCACCAGCAGGGACCGTGGGACAGTAAATCAGCCCCAGCATTTT.